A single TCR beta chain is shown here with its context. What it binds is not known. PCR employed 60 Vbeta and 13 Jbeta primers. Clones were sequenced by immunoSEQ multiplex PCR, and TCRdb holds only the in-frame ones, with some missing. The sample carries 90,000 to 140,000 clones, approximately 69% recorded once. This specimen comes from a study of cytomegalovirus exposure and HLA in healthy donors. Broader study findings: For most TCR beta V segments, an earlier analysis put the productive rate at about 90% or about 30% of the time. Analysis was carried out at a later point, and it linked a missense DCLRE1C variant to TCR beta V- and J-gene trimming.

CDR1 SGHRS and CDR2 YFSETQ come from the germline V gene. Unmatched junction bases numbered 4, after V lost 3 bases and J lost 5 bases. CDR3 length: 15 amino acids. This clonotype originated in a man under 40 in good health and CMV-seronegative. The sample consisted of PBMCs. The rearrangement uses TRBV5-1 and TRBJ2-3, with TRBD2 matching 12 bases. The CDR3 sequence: CASSSTSGRIDTQYF. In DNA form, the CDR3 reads TGCGCCAGCAGCTCTACTAGCGGGAGGATAGATACGCAGTATTTT. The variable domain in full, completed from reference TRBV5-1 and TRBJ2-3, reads KAGVTQTPRYLIKTRGQQVTLSCSPISGHRSVSWYQQTPGQGLQFLFEYFSETQRNKGNFPGRFSGRQFSNSRSEMNVSTLELGDSALYLCASSSTSGRIDTQYFGPGTRLTVL.